Shown below are 2 T cell receptor beta chains from a single sample sequenced in a study of blood T cell repertoires in COVID-19 (dated by TCRdb to about 2020). The library relied on the immunoSEQ multiplex PCR assay. TCRdb holds this immuneACCESS table with in-frame rearrangements only. Some clones are missing; in checked studies, unresolved V genes explain under half, and the rest has no known cause. The sample has 200,000 to 250,000 clones on record, 80% to 90% of them singletons. The top ten clonotypes cover 8% to 13% of the sample. Sequencing was performed on peripheral blood. The receptor set was obtained from a woman over 75 with acute or convalescent COVID-19.

The CDR3 loop is CASSLLEVLYGYTF. CDR3 bases: TGTGCCAGCAGCTTGTTAGAGGTCCTCTATGGCTACACCTTC. The V gene is TRBV5-5, the J gene TRBJ1-2; D ambiguous. The CDR3 is 14 residues long. Germline V gene sequence: CDR1 SGHKS, CDR2 YYEKEE (reference sequence). Between the trimmed V and J ends, which lost 1 base and 4 bases, there was a span of 11 bases.

A few counts support this clone. The chain carries TRBV28 and TRBJ1-3; tentatively, D is TRBD1 (6 bases). The CDR3 sequence is 17 residues long. V lost 5 bases and J lost 0, with 17 bases in between. Looked up from germline, CDR1 is MDHEN and CDR2 is SYDVKM. CDR3 loop: CASSTTGNNLSGNTIYF. The CDR3 DNA reads as TGTGCCAGCAGTACGACAGGAAATAACCTCTCTGGAAACACCATATATTTT.